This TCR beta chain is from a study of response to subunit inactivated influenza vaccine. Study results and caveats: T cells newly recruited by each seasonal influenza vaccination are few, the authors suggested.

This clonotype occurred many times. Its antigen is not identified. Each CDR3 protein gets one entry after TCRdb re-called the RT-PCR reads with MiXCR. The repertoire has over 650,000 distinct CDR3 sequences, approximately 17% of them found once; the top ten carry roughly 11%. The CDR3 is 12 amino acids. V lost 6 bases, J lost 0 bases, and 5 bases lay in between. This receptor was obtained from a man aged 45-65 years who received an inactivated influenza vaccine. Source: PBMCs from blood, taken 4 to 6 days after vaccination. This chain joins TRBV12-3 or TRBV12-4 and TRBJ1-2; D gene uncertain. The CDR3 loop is CASSSTNYGYTF. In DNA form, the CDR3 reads TGTGCCAGCAGCTCAACTAACTATGGCTACACCTTC.